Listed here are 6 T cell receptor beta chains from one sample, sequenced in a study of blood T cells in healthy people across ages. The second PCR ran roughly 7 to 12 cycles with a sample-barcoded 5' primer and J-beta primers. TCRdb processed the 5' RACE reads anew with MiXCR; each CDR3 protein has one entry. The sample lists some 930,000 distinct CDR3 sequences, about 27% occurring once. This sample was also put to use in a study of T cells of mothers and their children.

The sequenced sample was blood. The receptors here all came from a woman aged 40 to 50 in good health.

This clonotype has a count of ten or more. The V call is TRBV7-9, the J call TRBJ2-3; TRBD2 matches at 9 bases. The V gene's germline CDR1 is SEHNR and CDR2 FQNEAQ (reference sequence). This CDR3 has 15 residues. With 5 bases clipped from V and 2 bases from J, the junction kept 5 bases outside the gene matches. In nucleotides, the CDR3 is TGTGCCAGCAGCCGATCTAGCGGGACCACAGATACGCAGTATTTT. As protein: CASSRSSGTTDTQYF.

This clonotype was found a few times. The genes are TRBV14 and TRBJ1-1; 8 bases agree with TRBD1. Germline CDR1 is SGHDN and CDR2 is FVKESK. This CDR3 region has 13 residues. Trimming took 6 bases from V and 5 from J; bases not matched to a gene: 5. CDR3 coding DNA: TGTGCCAGCAGTGCGACAGGGGTGACTGAAGCTTTCTTT. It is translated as CASSATGVTEAFF.

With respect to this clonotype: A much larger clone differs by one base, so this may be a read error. This CDR3 reads CASSFNSLGCEQYF. CDR3 DNA: TGTGCCAGCAGTTTTAATTCACTGGGCTGCGAGCAGTACTTC. The chain carries TRBV12-3 or TRBV12-4 and TRBJ2-5; D gene unclear. The assigned J gene may be wrong: the sequence end matches TRBJ2-7 better. CDR3 length: 14 residues.

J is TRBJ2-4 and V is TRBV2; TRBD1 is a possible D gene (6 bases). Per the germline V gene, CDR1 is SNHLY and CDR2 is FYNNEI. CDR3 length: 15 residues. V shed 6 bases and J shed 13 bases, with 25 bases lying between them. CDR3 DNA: TGTGCCAGCAGGGGACCGGACAGAACATCGAATGAGCAGTACTTC. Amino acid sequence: CASRGPDRTSNEQYF.

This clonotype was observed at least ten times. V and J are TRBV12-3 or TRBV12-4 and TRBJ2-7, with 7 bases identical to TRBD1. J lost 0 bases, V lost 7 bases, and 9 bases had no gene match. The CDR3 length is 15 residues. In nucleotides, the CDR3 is TGTGCCAGCACACCGGGACAGTCCACCTCCTACGAGCAGTACTTC. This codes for CASTPGQSTSYEQYF.

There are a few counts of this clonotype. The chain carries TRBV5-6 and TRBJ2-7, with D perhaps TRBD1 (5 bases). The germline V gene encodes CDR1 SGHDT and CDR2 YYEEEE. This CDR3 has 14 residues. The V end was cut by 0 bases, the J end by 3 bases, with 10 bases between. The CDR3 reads CASSLGTQIYEQYF. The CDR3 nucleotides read TGTGCCAGCAGCTTGGGGACACAGATCTACGAGCAGTACTTC.